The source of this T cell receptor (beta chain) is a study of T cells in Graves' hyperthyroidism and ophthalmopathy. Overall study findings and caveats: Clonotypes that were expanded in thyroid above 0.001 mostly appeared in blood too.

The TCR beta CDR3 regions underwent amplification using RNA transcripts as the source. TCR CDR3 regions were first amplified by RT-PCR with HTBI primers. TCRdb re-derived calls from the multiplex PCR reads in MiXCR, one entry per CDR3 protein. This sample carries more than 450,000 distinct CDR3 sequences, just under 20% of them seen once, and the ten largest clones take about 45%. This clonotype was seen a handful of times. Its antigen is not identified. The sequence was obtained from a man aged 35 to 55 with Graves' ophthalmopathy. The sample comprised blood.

The CDR3 region is CASSEQGNNQPQHF. CDR3 bases: TGCGCCAGCAGCGAACAGGGAAACAATCAGCCCCAGCATTTT. The chain combines TRBV5-1 with TRBJ1-5, with a weak D call TRBD1 (6 bases). Germline values: CDR1 SGHRS, CDR2 YFSETQ. The CDR3 consists of 14 residues. V shed 4 bases and J shed 3 bases, with 11 bases lying between them.